What follows describes a single TCR beta chain. Its antigen is unknown. J gave up 7 bases and V 8 bases, and 10 bases lay outside the gene matches. The CDR3 loop spans 14 amino acids. Germline lookup yields CDR1 MDHEN and CDR2 SYDVKM. This sample was taken from a study of identifying expanded T cells in peripheral blood. Whole-study findings and limits: Across healthy donors, higher total template counts meant significantly greater approximately 2-week count variance. Technical replicates showed roughly 1.2 changed clones; two weeks around 15; four weeks 19.

Clones were read by immunoSEQ multiplex PCR, and TCRdb kept only the in-frame ones, dropping some. Of 120,000 or so clones in the sample, 75% to 90% were seen once. This receptor was obtained from a person aged 18 to 69 in good health. Sequenced material: blood. The chain is built from TRBV28 and TRBJ1-5, with TRBD1 matching 8 bases. CDR3 loop: CASFSQQGDQPQHF. For the CDR3, the DNA is TGTGCCAGCTTTTCCCAACAGGGGGACCAGCCCCAGCATTTT. Together with reference TRBV28 and TRBJ1-5, the CDR3 gives the full variable domain: DVKVTQSSRYLVKRTGEKVFLECVQDMDHENMFWYRQDPGLGLRLIYFSYDVKMKEKGDIPEGYSVSREKKERFSLILESASTNQTSMYLCASFSQQGDQPQHFGDGTRLSIL.